Listed below are T cell receptor beta chains from one sample, sequenced in a study of radiotherapy plus CTLA-4 blockade in lung cancer. Using immunoSEQ multiplex PCR, the repertoire was profiled, and TCRdb retains in-frame clones only, with some absent. Of over 50,000 clones in the sample, 65% to 80% were seen once. The sequencing here drew on peripheral blood, taken from a patient treated with radiotherapy plus ipilimumab. These receptors were collected from a human donor with non-small cell lung cancer who had a complete response to radiotherapy plus ipilimumab. The CDR3 runs from the conserved cysteine through the conserved F or W. The order of the fields is V gene, D gene, J gene, clone size, CDR3 DNA, CDR3 protein. A D gene is named only where the DNA matches it firmly. Clone size is stated in some rows and not others, as once, few, many or a class when expanded.

>TRBV18|-|TRBJ1-1|-
TGTGCCAGCTCACAAGGTGAGGGTATGAACACTGAAGCTTTCTTT
CASSQGEGMNTEAFF
>TRBV7-2|TRBD1|TRBJ1-5|-
TGTGCCAGCAGCCCTGGGACAGCAGACCAGCCCCAGCATTTT
CASSPGTADQPQHF
>TRBV9|-|TRBJ1-3|-
TGTGCCAGCACGACAGGAAACTCTGGAAACACCATATATTTT
CASTTGNSGNTIYF
>TRBV6-5|TRBD1|TRBJ2-1|-
TGTGCCAGCAGTTCCTCGGGGACAGGGATTTACAATGAGCAGTTCTTC
CASSSSGTGIYNEQFF
>TRBV2|-|TRBJ1-5|-
TGTGCCAGCAATCAGGTTCCCAATCAGCCCCAGCATTTT
CASNQVPNQPQHF
>TRBV5-1|TRBD1|TRBJ1-6|-
TGCGCCAGCAGCTTGGCCAACAGGGGGAATTCACCCCTCCACTTT
CASSLANRGNSPLHF
>TRBV19|TRBD1|TRBJ2-7|-
TGTGCCAGTACCCCGGGACAGCACTACGAGCAGTACTTC
CASTPGQHYEQYF
>TRBV6-1|TRBD1|TRBJ1-1|many
TGTGCCAGCAGTGACAGGGGGCACACTGAAGCTTTCTTT
CASSDRGHTEAFF
>TRBV30|-|TRBJ1-4|-
TGTGCCTGGGGACGGGAGAGGGAAAAACTGTTTTTT
CAWGREREKLFF
>TRBV7-9|TRBD1|TRBJ1-1|-
TGTGCCAGCAGCCAAAGGGACAGAGACGCTGAAGCTTTCTTT
CASSQRDRDAEAFF
>TRBV7-9|-|TRBJ1-1|-
TGTGCCAGCAGCTTAGGGGGGAGCCAGGGGAGAGCTTTCTTT
CASSLGGSQGRAFF
>TRBV10-1|TRBD2|TRBJ2-1|-
TGCGCCAGCAGTGAGGCTAGCGGGAACGGGATACATGAGCAGTTCTTC
CASSEASGNGIHEQFF
>TRBV7-8|TRBD1|TRBJ1-4|-
TGTGCCAGCAGCGGACGGGACAGGGGCGACAAACTGTTTTTT
CASSGRDRGDKLFF
>TRBV28|-|TRBJ2-4|-
TGTGCCAGCAGTCGAGGAGGCAAGCTAAACATTCAGTACTTC
CASSRGGKLNIQYF
>TRBV7-2|-|TRBJ2-3|-
TGTGCCAGCAGCTTAGGGGACTCGTTCACAGATACGCAGTATTTT
CASSLGDSFTDTQYF
>TRBV7-2|-|TRBJ1-5|-
TGTGCCAGCAGCCCCTACAGGACAGATCAGCCCCAGCATTTT
CASSPYRTDQPQHF
>TRBV4-3|TRBD2|TRBJ2-1|-
TGCGCCAGCAGCCAAGATGGGACTACCGGTAATGGGCAGTTCTTC
CASSQDGTTGNGQFF
>TRBV7-2|TRBD2|TRBJ2-7|-
TGTGCCAGCAGCCTCCTAGCGGGGGGGACCTACGAGCAGTACTTC
CASSLLAGGTYEQYF
>TRBV7-9|-|TRBJ1-1|-
TGTGCCAGCAGCTTAGACGGGGGAAACACTGAAGCTTTCTTT
CASSLDGGNTEAFF
>TRBV7-9|-|TRBJ1-1|-
TGTGCCAGCAGCTTAGTCGGTTGGCGGGGGATTTACACTGAAGCTTTCTTT
CASSLVGWRGIYTEAFF
>TRBV2|TRBD2|TRBJ2-1|-
TGTGCCAGCAGTGGTAGCGGGAGGGGCAATGAGCAGTTCTTC
CASSGSGRGNEQFF
>TRBV13|-|TRBJ2-2|-
TGTGCCAGCAGCTACGGACAGAACACCGGGGAGCTGTTTTTT
CASSYGQNTGELFF
>TRBV6-5|-|TRBJ1-2|-
TGTGCCAGCAGTGAAGAGGTGGGTGGCTACACCTTC
CASSEEVGGYTF
>TRBV19|TRBD1|TRBJ1-2|once
TGTGCCAGTAGTTCCGGGACAGGGGGCGAAAGAGGCTACACCTTC
CASSSGTGGERGYTF
>TRBV4-3|-|TRBJ2-1|-
TGCGCCAGCAGCCCTACCCTTTGGACGGGAAACAATGAGCAGTTCTTC
CASSPTLWTGNNEQFF
>TRBV5-1|TRBD2|TRBJ2-3|-
TGCGCCAGCAGCTCGAGCGGGGGCACAGATACGCAGTATTTT
CASSSSGGTDTQYF
>TRBV5-1|TRBD1|TRBJ2-5|-
TGCGCCAGCAGCTTGGGGGACAGGGGAGAGACCCAGTACTTC
CASSLGDRGETQYF
>TRBV5-1|-|TRBJ2-6|-
TGCGCCAGCAGCTTGGCCGCGGGTTCTGGGGCCAACGTCCTGACTTTC
CASSLAAGSGANVLTF
>TRBV5-1|TRBD1|TRBJ2-2|few
TGCGCCAGCAGCCGATCGACAGGGTCCGGGGAGCTGTTTTTT
CASSRSTGSGELFF
>TRBV7-8|-|TRBJ1-5|-
TGTGCCAGCAGCTTCCCGGATCAGCCCCAGCATTTT
CASSFPDQPQHF
>TRBV6-4|-|TRBJ1-1|-
TGTGCCAGCAGTTTGAGTATCGGTGCAGGGGAGACTGAAGCTTTCTTT
CASSLSIGAGETEAFF
>TRBV4-3|TRBD2|TRBJ2-1|once
TGCGCCAGCAGCCAAGATGGATCAGGACTAGGATACAATGAGCAGTTCTTC
CASSQDGSGLGYNEQFF
>TRBV6-5|-|TRBJ1-5|once
TGTGCCAGCAGTTACGGCCGTGGTAATAGCAATCAGCCCCAGCATTTT
CASSYGRGNSNQPQHF
>TRBV30|TRBD1|TRBJ1-5|-
TGTGCCTGGAGTTATCCGGGACAGCGCTCGTCCCAGCATTTT
CAWSYPGQRSSQHF
>TRBV29-1|-|TRBJ2-7|-
TGCAGCGCTCTAACAGGGATCCGTGGCGAGCAGTACTTC
CSALTGIRGEQYF